The 9 T cell receptor beta chains below were found in one sample sequenced in a study of T-cell memory formation after mild COVID-19. TCRdb passed the 5' RACE reads through MiXCR, listing each CDR3 protein once. This sample carries under 200,000 distinct CDR3 sequences, approximately 10% of them seen once, and the ten largest clones take less than 4%. The source material was PBMCs or a T cell subset sorted from them (not recorded which). The receptors were gathered from a man aged 18 to 29 who had mild COVID-19 (a few samples of this study predate the infection). Cell type and time point are not known.

This clonotype showed up just a few times. The chain links TRBV28 to TRBJ2-7; D ambiguous. CDR3 length: 13 residues. V shed 2 bases and J shed 3 bases, with 8 bases lying between them. From germline, CDR1 is MDHEN and CDR2 SYDVKM. In DNA form, the CDR3 reads TGTGCCAGCAGTTTAGCTTACAGCTACGAGCAGTACTTC. As protein: CASSLAYSYEQYF.

This clonotype was recorded a few times. The chain links TRBV25-1 to TRBJ2-7, with 7 bases lining up with TRBD1. Germline V lookup: CDR1 MGHDK, CDR2 SYGVNS. The ends lost 5 bases at V and 5 bases at J; junction bases unmatched: 9. This CDR3 spans 14 amino acids. The CDR3 sequence is CASSSRQGLNEQYF. The CDR3 region has the DNA TGTGCCAGCAGTTCCCGACAGGGCCTGAACGAGCAGTACTTC.

This clonotype was found a few times. This rearrangement joins TRBV29-1 to TRBJ1-5; D perhaps matches TRBD1 (5 bases). The CDR3 is 13 amino acids. CDR1 is SQVTM, CDR2 ANQGSEA, per germline. V lost 4 bases and J 3 bases, leaving 10 bases between the germline ends. This chain's CDR3 is CSVASDINQPQHF. CDR3 coding DNA: TGCAGCGTTGCTTCGGACATCAATCAGCCCCAGCATTTT.

This clonotype was recorded many times. V usage is TRBV6-2 or TRBV6-3 and J usage is TRBJ1-5; unclear D gene. With 0 bases removed from V and 10 bases from J, the gap between germline ends came to 10 bases. The CDR3 contains 13 residues. Germline lookup yields CDR1 MNHEY and CDR2 SVGEGT. Here the CDR3 reads CASSYSEARPQHF. The CDR3 bases are TGTGCCAGCAGTTACTCCGAGGCCCGACCCCAGCATTTT.

The chain links TRBV4-1 to TRBJ1-2; 11 bases agree with TRBD1. CDR1 MGHRA and CDR2 YSYEKL come from the germline V gene. J lost 8 bases, V lost 0 bases, and 17 bases had no gene match. The CDR3 sequence is 19 residues long. CDR3 nucleotides: TGCGCCAGCAGCCAAGATTGGACAGGGGGCGCGGCAGGGATGGGAGGCTACACCTTC. Protein: CASSQDWTGGAAGMGGYTF.

The CDR3 loop reads CASSFGGLAEAFF. The CDR3 nucleotides read TGTGCCAGCAGTTTTGGGGGTTTGGCTGAAGCTTTCTTT. The gene calls are TRBV6-6 and TRBJ1-1, with D maybe TRBD1 (5 bases). V was clipped by 4 bases and J by 6 bases, with 12 bases between them. The CDR3 covers 13 residues. Germline assignment: CDR1 MNHNY and CDR2 SVGAGI (reference sequence).

The genes are TRBV7-3 and TRBJ2-2; D may be TRBD1 (5 bases). The CDR3 is 14 amino acids. Germline CDR1 and CDR2: SGHTA and FQGTGA. Trimming pared 2 bases from V and 7 bases from J, leaving 11 bases between. CDR3 residues: CASSLQGVIGELFF. The CDR3 DNA is TGTGCCAGCAGCTTACAAGGGGTGATCGGGGAGCTGTTTTTT. Variable domain in full (rest from reference TRBV7-3 and TRBJ2-2): GAGVSQTPSNKVTEKGKYVELRCDPISGHTALYWYRQSLGQGPEFLIYFQGTGAADDSGLPNDRFFAVRPEGSVSTLKIQRTERGDSAVYLCASSLQGVIGELFFGEGSRLTVL.

The CDR3 protein is CASSQQGGRNTEAFF. CDR3 DNA: TGTGCCAGCAGCCAGCAAGGCGGTAGGAACACTGAAGCTTTCTTT. The gene calls are TRBV4-2 and TRBJ1-1; no firm D call. V was cut by 3 bases and J by 1 base, with 12 bases left in between. The length of the CDR3 is 15 residues. In germline, CDR1 is LGHNA, CDR2 YNFKEQ.

This clonotype was seen at least ten times. The chain is built from TRBV5-1 and TRBJ1-1; no clear D gene. This CDR3 has 13 residues. Germline V gene lookup returns CDR1 SGHRS and CDR2 YFSETQ. Trimming took 6 bases from V and 1 from J, leaving 10 bases between them. The CDR3 loop is CASMDSGNTEAFF. The CDR3 region has the DNA TGCGCCAGCATGGACTCGGGGAACACTGAAGCTTTCTTT. Full variable domain (missing parts from reference TRBV5-1 and TRBJ1-1): KAGVTQTPRYLIKTRGQQVTLSCSPISGHRSVSWYQQTPGQGLQFLFEYFSETQRNKGNFPGRFSGRQFSNSRSEMNVSTLELGDSALYLCASMDSGNTEAFFGQGTRLTVV.